This entry is about one TCR beta chain. This clone was seen at least ten times. It has no known antigen specificity. Coverage ceases 3 residues before the CDR3 finishes, and the germline J gene fills in the end. For sequencing input, CVID and control samples contributed equivalent amounts of genomic DNA. For every sample, a 60 bp segment covering the rearranged TCRbeta CDR3 region was amplified and then sequenced. The immunoSEQ assay, a bias-corrected multiplex PCR combined with high-throughput sequencing, was used to amplify TCRbeta. The original pipeline was this. Each unique nucleotide sequence was treated as a clone and annotated with V, D and J genes, copy number and frequency. Sequences were labeled productive if in frame, and non-productive if out of frame or containing stop codons. As previously described, Shannon's entropy was used to calculate clonality. The predicted amino acid sequences of productive clones were used to derive the mean CDR3 Kyte-Doolittle hydropathy. Hierarchical clustering of scaled V gene usage was performed with the R hclust function using Manhattan distance and complete linkage. Clone sharing by CDR3 amino acid sequence was assessed by resampling 12 repertoires per group over 100 rounds. The repertoires were screened for around 70 published EBV-specific TCRbeta sequences and roughly 240 published CMV-specific TCRbeta sequences. After a couple of CVID samples that produced fewer than 10,000 sequences were dropped from the analysis, 42 CVID repertoires remained. Imported from immuneACCESS, the table was reduced by TCRdb to in-frame sequences with V and J called. These copies leave out some clones; in studies compared against another copy, an unresolved V gene accounts for under half, and the cause of the remainder is not known. That table is the source of V, J and clone size, and D and trimming were worked out from the DNA. For this sample, about 42,000 clones appear and none is a singleton. The ten largest clones take up about 1.3% of the sample.

The germline V gene (reference sequence) sets CDR1 to DFQATT and CDR2 to SNEGSKA. Inclusive of the bounding cysteine and phenylalanine, the CDR3 is 16 residues long. Sequencing covers 39 bases of the CDR3, shown here with the frame starting at base 1. Relative to germline, V is missing 3 bases and J is missing 4 bases, with 7 bases of the junction outside any gene match. This entry belongs to a study of T cell clonality in common variable immunodeficiency (dated by TCRdb to 2014 to 2015). Beyond this particular receptor, the publication reports: Increased TCRbeta clonality was found in CVID subjects compared with healthy controls (t-test p = 0.018), with the increase being most characteristic of about a third of subjects. Correlations of repertoire features with clinical complications were constrained by heterogeneity among patients within the CVID cohort. Fewer deletions and N-nucleotide insertions were reportedly observed in CVID TCRbeta sequences, and highly modified clones with 13 or more V deletions were reportedly absent from CVID TCRbeta sequences. Even though DNA input was equal, the average per sample came to about 81,820 unique sequences for controls compared with about 30,000 for CVID samples. CVID subjects shared fewer TCRbeta clones with each other than healthy controls did (p < 0.0001). The authors noted that sequencing repertoires of T cell subpopulations would be needed to clarify what caused the increased clonality in CVID.

Predominantly Caucasian heritage was noted among both the CVID patients and the healthy controls. From each donor, 5 to 8 ml of heparinized peripheral whole blood was collected. TCRbeta CDR3 repertoires were sequenced from genomic DNA of adults with common variable immune deficiency (CVID) and healthy adult controls. The control group was made up of 22 healthy adult volunteers (approximately 10 male and roughly 12 female) whose ages ranged from about 20 to 70 years, with a mean age of roughly 30. Diluted blood was density-centrifuged over Hypaque 1077 or Ficoll-Paque to isolate peripheral blood mononuclear cells. Genomic DNA was extracted from unsorted mononuclear cells by Qiagen column purification or by a centrifugation-based method.

The clonotype originates from a person aged 18-70 years in good health. The specimen was peripheral blood mononuclear cells. The chain uses TRBV20-1 and TRBJ2-1, with 12 middle bases fitting TRBD2. The DNA read from the CDR3 is TGCAGTGCTAGTGCCCCGACTAGCGGGAGTTACAATGAG. It translates as CSASAPTSGSYNE. The whole CDR3 protein reads CSASAPTSGSYNEQFF.